These 26 T cell receptor beta chains share one sample of origin, sequenced in a study of cytomegalovirus exposure and HLA in healthy donors. 60 Vbeta and 13 Jbeta primers were used in PCR. The assay was immunoSEQ multiplex PCR, and TCRdb's table has in-frame clones only and misses some. Of 130,000 to 150,000 clones listed, around three quarters are singletons. Sequencing input: PBMCs. The receptors here all came from a man aged 40-50 years in good health and CMV-seropositive.

The rearrangement uses TRBV27 and TRBJ2-7; perhaps TRBD1 as D (5 bases). Trimming removed 2 bases at V and 5 bases at J, with 10 bases between. Germline V gene lookup returns CDR1 MNHEY and CDR2 SMNVEV (reference sequence). This CDR3 is 13 amino acids long. The CDR3 is CASSLREGDEQYF. CDR3 DNA sequence: TGTGCCAGCAGTTTAAGAGAAGGGGACGAGCAGTACTTC.

The V gene is TRBV4-3, the J gene TRBJ2-1, with a weak D call TRBD2 (5 bases). The V gene lost 0 bases and the J gene lost 7 bases, with 13 bases spanning the gap. The CDR3 has 15 residues. Germline V gene sequence: CDR1 LGHNA, CDR2 YSLEER. The CDR3 DNA reads as TGCGCCAGCAGCCAAGAAAGAGGGAGCCTTAATGAGCAGTTCTTC. Translation: CASSQERGSLNEQFF.

CDR3 bases: TGCGCCAGCAGCGACGACAGTCCTCAAGAGACCCAGTACTTC. It specifies CASSDDSPQETQYF. The chain carries TRBV5-1 and TRBJ2-5; tentative D call: TRBD1 (5 bases). Per the germline V gene, CDR1 is SGHRS and CDR2 is YFSETQ. This CDR3 is built from 14 residues. Trimming removed 4 bases at V and 2 bases at J, with 12 bases between.

This clone appeared a few times. The V call is TRBV30, the J call TRBJ2-2, with 11 positions matching TRBD2. Trimming removed 2 bases from V and 4 bases from J; junction bases left unmatched: 12. The CDR3 extends over 18 amino acids. Germline V lookup: CDR1 GTSNPN, CDR2 SVGIG (reference sequence). This chain's CDR3 is CAWSRTAVGLAATGELFF. Here the CDR3 DNA reads TGTGCCTGGAGTAGGACGGCAGTGGGACTAGCGGCCACCGGGGAGCTGTTTTTT.

This chain links TRBV19 with TRBJ1-1; possible D gene TRBD1, 6 bases. V was shortened by 5 bases and J by 1 base, with 14 bases between the two germline ends. This CDR3 region has 15 residues. CDR1 is LNHDA, CDR2 SQIVND, per germline (reference sequence). CDR3: CASSVNRAPNTEAFF. The CDR3 coding sequence is TGTGCCAGTAGTGTTAACAGGGCCCCGAACACTGAAGCTTTCTTT.

This clone came up once. This chain links TRBV7-2 with TRBJ1-1, with D maybe TRBD1 (5 bases). CDR3 length: 16 amino acids. Germline CDR1 SGHTA, CDR2 FQGNSA. V was trimmed by 1 base and J by 4 bases, leaving 16 bases between them. CDR3 sequence: CASSLGAWVGGTEAFF. The CDR3 DNA is TGTGCCAGCAGCTTAGGAGCATGGGTGGGGGGCACTGAAGCTTTCTTT.

The chain combines TRBV2 with TRBJ1-4; D is unresolved. Trimming stripped 3 bases from V and 4 bases from J, with 6 bases between. Germline V gives CDR1 SNHLY, CDR2 FYNNEI. This CDR3 has 13 amino acids. Here the CDR3 reads CASSDDNNEKLFF. As DNA, the CDR3 is TGTGCCAGCAGTGATGACAATAATGAAAAACTGTTTTTT.

The V call is TRBV7-8, the J call TRBJ1-3; possibly TRBD1 for D (6 bases). This CDR3 has 13 amino acids. Deletions cut 5 bases from V and 4 bases from J, with 9 bases between. Germline V gene data show CDR1 as SGHVS and CDR2 as FQNEAQ. The CDR3 bases are TGTGCCAGCAGCCCAGGGGCCGGAAACACCATATATTTT. This codes for CASSPGAGNTIYF.

This chain connects TRBV5-5 to TRBJ2-5; 7 bases fit TRBD1. CDR1 is SGHKS and CDR2 is YYEKEE in the germline V gene (reference sequence). Germline trimming cut 3 bases from V and 3 bases from J; bases unmatched to any gene: 5. This CDR3 comprises 14 residues. The CDR3: CASSSTDREETQYF. The CDR3 coding sequence is TGTGCCAGCAGCTCAACCGACAGGGAAGAGACCCAGTACTTC.

The chain recombines TRBV9 with TRBJ2-7, with a possible D match to TRBD1 (5 bases). The ends were cut back, 0 bases at V and 3 bases at J, with 10 bases in the middle. The germline gives CDR1 SGDLS, CDR2 YYNGEE. The CDR3 contains 14 residues. The CDR3 sequence is CASSVGTGFYEQYF. CDR3 sequence (DNA): TGTGCCAGCAGCGTAGGCACAGGATTCTACGAGCAGTACTTC.

The rearrangement uses TRBV7-9 and TRBJ2-5, with 7 bases identical to TRBD2. The germline V gene has CDR1 SEHNR and CDR2 FQNEAQ (reference sequence). J lost 0 bases, V lost 4 bases, and 5 bases had no gene match. The CDR3 is made up of 15 amino acids. The CDR3 DNA reads TGTGCCAGCAGCTCGAGCGGGGAGTACCAAGAGACCCAGTACTTC. Translated: CASSSSGEYQETQYF. Filled out from reference TRBV7-9 and TRBJ2-5, the complete variable domain reads DTGVSQNPRHKITKRGQNVTFRCDPISEHNRLYWYRQTLGQGPEFLTYFQNEAQLEKSRLLSDRFSAERPKGSFSTLEIQRTEQGDSAMYLCASSSSGEYQETQYFGPGTRLLVL.

CDR3 nucleotides: TGCGCCAGCAGCTTTAAAGGGACAGACACCGGGGAGCTGTTTTTT. Translated, it gives CASSFKGTDTGELFF. The chain combines TRBV5-1 with TRBJ2-2; 7 positions match TRBD1. The CDR3 covers 15 residues. The junction had 4 bases not matched to a gene; V was cut back by 2 bases and J by 3 bases. In germline, CDR1 is SGHRS, CDR2 YFSETQ. Supplemented by reference TRBV5-1 and TRBJ2-2, the full variable domain reads KAGVTQTPRYLIKTRGQQVTLSCSPISGHRSVSWYQQTPGQGLQFLFEYFSETQRNKGNFPGRFSGRQFSNSRSEMNVSTLELGDSALYLCASSFKGTDTGELFFGEGSRLTVL.

V and J are TRBV11-2 and TRBJ1-5; D gene uncertain. The CDR3 totals 15 residues. From germline, CDR1 is SGHAT and CDR2 FQNNGV. The ends were cut back, 1 base at V and 0 bases at J, with 7 bases in the middle. In DNA form, the CDR3 reads TGTGCCAGCAGCTTAGGGCCAGATAGCAATCAGCCCCAGCATTTT. This codes for CASSLGPDSNQPQHF.

The chain has TRBV2 and TRBJ2-5; 12 bases are shared with TRBD2. The last part of the DNA fits TRBJ2-7 better; the J call may be wrong. This CDR3 contains 15 residues. From germline, CDR1 is SNHLY and CDR2 FYNNEI. The CDR3 DNA sequence: TGTGCCAGCAGTGCAGGGCTAGCGGGAGGGGACGAGCAGTACTTC. Amino acids: CASSAGLAGGDEQYF.

The rearrangement joins TRBV27 to TRBJ2-7, with a weak D call TRBD2 (5 bases). The CDR3 is made up of 16 amino acids. CDR1 and CDR2 (germline): MNHEY, SMNVEV (reference sequence). V lost 4 bases and J 1 base, leaving 17 bases between the germline ends. The CDR3 nucleotides read TGTGCCAGCAGTTCACTTACTAGTTGGGTATCCTACGAGCAGTACTTC. This translates into CASSSLTSWVSYEQYF.

The chain recombines TRBV6-5 with TRBJ1-6, with TRBD1 identical over 11 bases. This CDR3 has 14 residues. With 5 bases clipped from V and 10 bases from J, the junction kept 4 bases outside the gene matches. Germline lookup yields CDR1 MNHEY and CDR2 SVGAGI. The CDR3 nucleotides read TGTGCCAGCAGTCCGGGACAGGGGGTATCACCCCTCCACTTT. Residues: CASSPGQGVSPLHF.

In DNA, the CDR3 is TGCGCCAGCAGCTCACAGGGGGTCCCCATCTACGAGCAGTACTTC. Protein sequence: CASSSQGVPIYEQYF. The chain has TRBV5-1 and TRBJ2-7, with 8 positions matching TRBD1. The germline CDR1 and CDR2 sequences are SGHRS and YFSETQ. Losses at the gene ends were 3 bases for V and 3 bases for J; bases not matched to a gene: 8. The CDR3 loop spans 15 amino acids.

The chain employs TRBV9 and TRBJ2-5; D perhaps matches TRBD1 (5 bases). Near its end, the DNA agrees better with TRBJ2-7, so the J call may be wrong. CDR3 length: 15 amino acids. In germline, CDR1 is SGDLS, CDR2 YYNGEE. As DNA, the CDR3 is TGTGCCAGCAGCCTTTTGGACAATGAAAATTACGAGCAGTACTTC. Encoded protein: CASSLLDNENYEQYF.

In its sample, this clone was seen a few times. The V gene is TRBV13, the J gene TRBJ2-3; the match to TRBD2 covers 7 bases. V trimming: 5 bases; J trimming: 4 bases; junction bases outside the gene matches: 9. This CDR3 contains 15 residues. Germline CDR1 PRHDT, CDR2 FYEKMQ (reference sequence). For the CDR3, the DNA is TGTGCCAGCAGCCCTAGAGGGGAGGGCCCAGATACGCAGTATTTT. It codes for CASSPRGEGPDTQYF. Drawing the rest from reference TRBV13 and TRBJ2-3, the complete variable domain is AAGVIQSPRHLIKEKRETATLKCYPIPRHDTVYWYQQGPGQDPQFLISFYEKMQSDKGSIPDRFSAQQFSDYHSELNMSSLELGDSALYFCASSPRGEGPDTQYFGPGTRLTVL.

The chain joins TRBV29-1 to TRBJ1-2, with D unresolved. Germline values: CDR1 SQVTM, CDR2 ANQGSEA. Trimming took 6 bases from V and 3 from J, leaving 14 bases between them. There are 13 residues in the CDR3. CDR3 residues: CSVGNLGHYGYTF. The CDR3 DNA follows: TGCAGCGTCGGAAATCTGGGCCACTATGGCTACACCTTC. Full variable domain (remainder filled in from reference TRBV29-1 and TRBJ1-2): SAVISQKPSRDICQRGTSLTIQCQVDSQVTMMFWYRQQPGQSLTLIATANQGSEATYESGFVIDKFPISRPNLTFSTLTVSNMSPEDSSIYLCSVGNLGHYGYTFGSGTRLTVV.

The chain recombines TRBV5-1 with TRBJ1-3; 7 bases map to TRBD1. Trimming took 5 bases from V and 2 from J; bases not matched to a gene: 10. CDR1 is SGHRS, CDR2 YFSETQ, per germline. The CDR3 extends over 16 amino acids. The CDR3 region is CASSFDRVNAGNTIYF. The CDR3 nucleotides are TGCGCCAGCAGTTTCGACAGGGTAAATGCTGGAAACACCATATATTTT.

The rearrangement links TRBV5-1 to TRBJ1-6, with 8 nucleotides matching TRBD1. This CDR3 has 14 residues. Germline V gives CDR1 SGHRS, CDR2 YFSETQ. Trimming at V came to 1 base and at J to 7 bases, leaving 1 base not matched to a gene. Here the CDR3 DNA reads TGCGCCAGCAGCTTGCCAGGGGGCAATTCACCCCTCCACTTT. Translating gives CASSLPGGNSPLHF. Looking up the rest from reference TRBV5-1 and TRBJ1-6 gives the full variable domain: KAGVTQTPRYLIKTRGQQVTLSCSPISGHRSVSWYQQTPGQGLQFLFEYFSETQRNKGNFPGRFSGRQFSNSRSEMNVSTLELGDSALYLCASSLPGGNSPLHFGNGTRLTVT.

This clone was seen a few times. The genes are TRBV11-1 and TRBJ2-3, with 9 bases lining up with TRBD2. There are 14 residues in the CDR3. Per germline, CDR1 SGHAT and CDR2 FQDESV (reference sequence). The V and J ends lost 5 bases and 4 bases, in that order; junction bases with no gene match: 4. The CDR3 bases are TGTGCCAGCAGCACAGCGGGAGGACCAGATACGCAGTATTTT. Translating it yields CASSTAGGPDTQYF. The whole variable domain, filled in from reference TRBV11-1 and TRBJ2-3, reads EAEVAQSPRYKITEKSQAVAFWCDPISGHATLYWYRQILGQGPELLVQFQDESVVDDSQLPKDRFSAERLKGVDSTLKIQPAELGDSAMYLCASSTAGGPDTQYFGPGTRLTVL.

This chain connects TRBV6-5 to TRBJ2-3; tentative D call: TRBD2 (6 bases). CDR1 and CDR2 (germline): MNHEY, SVGAGI. V lost 2 bases, J lost 5 bases, and 8 bases lay in between. There are 13 residues in the CDR3. The CDR3 spells CASSYQEGDTQYF. In DNA, the CDR3 is TGTGCCAGCAGTTACCAGGAGGGAGATACGCAGTATTTT.

This chain links TRBV5-1 with TRBJ2-7; 7 positions agree with TRBD1. From germline, CDR1 is SGHRS and CDR2 YFSETQ. There are 17 residues in the CDR3. V was pared by 5 bases and J by 3 bases, with 17 bases of the junction left unmatched. For the CDR3, the DNA is TGCGCCAGCAGTTCCGTTCCCGGGGCAGGGGGTTTCTACGAGCAGTACTTC. Its protein is CASSSVPGAGGFYEQYF.

The CDR3 DNA reads TGTGCCAGCAGTCAACAGGGGACTGGCTACACCTTC. Its protein is CASSQQGTGYTF. This chain joins TRBV2 and TRBJ1-2, with TRBD1 matching over 7 bases. This CDR3 is built from 12 residues. CDR1 is SNHLY and CDR2 is FYNNEI in the germline V gene. V shed 5 bases, J shed 7 bases, and the junction held 4 bases outside the gene matches.